The next 25 T cell receptor beta chains were all read from a single sample in a study of shared clonotypes between healthy human individuals. Generated by immunoSEQ multiplex PCR, the TCRdb table keeps only in-frame clones and is missing some. This table has roughly 2.2 million clones, 90% to 95% appearing once. Sequencing input: naive CD4+ T cells from PBMCs. The sample's subset: CD45RA+ positively selected. These receptors came from a man aged 18 to 29 in good health. Some clones in this sample may be carry-over from other donors' samples.

The table lists this clone with a count of one. This chain connects TRBV25-1 to TRBJ2-1, with TRBD2 identical over 9 bases. Losses at the gene ends were 2 bases for V and 7 bases for J; bases not matched to a gene: 9. In germline, CDR1 is MGHDK, CDR2 SYGVNS. The CDR3 loop spans 16 amino acids. CDR3 sequence: CASSERRTSVSNEQFF. The CDR3 nucleotides are TGTGCCAGCAGTGAACGGAGGACTAGCGTTTCAAATGAGCAGTTCTTC. The whole variable domain, filled in from reference TRBV25-1 and TRBJ2-1, reads EADIYQTPRYLVIGTGKKITLECSQTMGHDKMYWYQQDPGMELHLIHYSYGVNSTEKGDLSSESTVSRIRTEHFPLTLESARPSHTSQYLCASSERRTSVSNEQFFGPGTRLTVL.

V is TRBV11-2 and J is TRBJ1-4, with D uncertain. CDR3 length: 17 residues. Germline values: CDR1 SGHAT, CDR2 FQNNGV. V lost 1 base, J lost 8 bases, and 20 bases lay in between. The CDR3, as DNA: TGTGCCAGCAGCTTAGTGGGCACGGGCAGTTTAACCGAAAAACTGTTTTTT. Its translation: CASSLVGTGSLTEKLFF.

V usage is TRBV28 and J usage is TRBJ1-4; possibly TRBD1 for D (5 bases). Trimming pared 10 bases from V and 7 bases from J, leaving 16 bases between. Germline assignment: CDR1 MDHEN and CDR2 SYDVKM. The CDR3 is 13 residues long. CDR3 protein: CATAGNIGEKLFF. CDR3 bases: TGTGCCACCGCAGGGAACATTGGTGAAAAACTGTTTTTT.

With respect to this clone: Other DNA sequences in the sample encode the same CDR3. This chain links TRBV5-1 with TRBJ2-5, with D possibly matching TRBD2 (5 bases). CDR1 and CDR2 (germline): SGHRS, YFSETQ. The CDR3 totals 15 residues. The ends were cut back, 7 bases at V and 1 base at J, with 17 bases in the middle. CDR3 nucleotides: TGCGCCAGCTCCTCGGGCGGCGGGTCCCAAGAGACCCAGTACTTC. Its protein product is CASSSGGGSQETQYF.

This clone has only a few counts. The chain combines TRBV28 with TRBJ2-7; 7 bases agree with TRBD2. Trimming cost V 6 bases and J 6 bases; bases outside gene matches: 17. The CDR3 contains 16 residues. Germline assignment: CDR1 MDHEN and CDR2 SYDVKM. The CDR3 nucleotides read TGTGCCAGCAGCGTACCCTACCTAGCGGAGGCCGCCGAGCAGTACTTC. Translation: CASSVPYLAEAAEQYF.

The V gene is TRBV6-6, the J gene TRBJ2-1; D is possibly TRBD2 (5 bases). This CDR3 is 13 amino acids long. CDR1 and CDR2 from the germline V gene are MNHNY and SVGAGI (reference sequence). V lost 0 bases, J lost 10 bases, and 10 bases lay in between. The DNA for the CDR3 is TGTGCCAGCAGTTACTCGAGGGCAGACGAGCAGTTCTTC. Residues: CASSYSRADEQFF.

The table lists this clone with a few counts. V usage is TRBV7-3 and J usage is TRBJ1-1, with TRBD1 identical over 7 bases. Germline V gives CDR1 SGHTA, CDR2 FQGTGA. The CDR3 sequence is 13 residues long. J gave up 5 bases and V 5 bases, and 5 bases lay outside the gene matches. CDR3 in amino acids: CASSRDSKTEAFF. The CDR3, as DNA: TGTGCCAGCAGCCGGGACAGCAAAACTGAAGCTTTCTTT.

The chain is built from TRBV5-1 and TRBJ2-7, with D uncertain. The germline gives CDR1 SGHRS, CDR2 YFSETQ. The CDR3 contains 13 residues. Trimming left V 5 bases short and J 3 bases short, with 12 bases between. The CDR3 DNA sequence: TGCGCCAGCAGTCCGACCATAATCTACGAGCAGTACTTC. Translated, it gives CASSPTIIYEQYF.

This clone showed up just a few times. The sample carries other DNA sequences with the same CDR3. The chain links TRBV2 to TRBJ2-3, with TRBD2 identical over 11 bases. This CDR3 has 15 residues. Germline V gene data show CDR1 as SNHLY and CDR2 as FYNNEI. After removal of 4 bases from V and 0 bases from J, the junction contained 0 bases not matched to a gene. The CDR3 DNA reads TGTGCCAGCAGTGGGACTAGCGGGAGCACAGATACGCAGTATTTT. It yields the protein CASSGTSGSTDTQYF.

The chain is built from TRBV30 and TRBJ2-3, with TRBD1 matching 7 bases. J was trimmed by 3 bases and V by 1 base; bases with no gene match: 4. The CDR3 totals 14 residues. Germline assignment: CDR1 GTSNPN and CDR2 SVGIG (reference sequence). CDR3 coding DNA: TGTGCCTGGAGTGGACAGGGAATAACAGATACGCAGTATTTT. Translated: CAWSGQGITDTQYF.

This sequence joins TRBV9 and TRBJ2-5; D remains ambiguous. CDR3 length: 14 amino acids. V was clipped by 0 bases and J by 5 bases, with 11 bases between them. Germline CDR1 is SGDLS and CDR2 is YYNGEE. The CDR3 DNA is TGTGCCAGCAGCGTAGACGCGAGAACGGAGACCCAGTACTTC. It yields the protein CASSVDARTETQYF. The complete variable domain, with remaining parts taken from reference TRBV9 and TRBJ2-5, reads DSGVTQTPKHLITATGQRVTLRCSPRSGDLSVYWYQQSLDQGLQFLIQYYNGEERAKGNILERFSAQQFPDLHSELNLSSLELGDSALYFCASSVDARTETQYFGPGTRLLVL.

This sequence joins TRBV6-1 and TRBJ2-1; 9 positions agree with TRBD1. The CDR3 is made up of 15 amino acids. Germline CDR1 and CDR2: MNHNS and SASEGT. Trimming took 2 bases from V and 5 from J; bases not matched to a gene: 4. DNA of the CDR3: TGTGCCAGCAGTGAATCAGGGACAGGGAACAATGAGCAGTTCTTC. Translation: CASSESGTGNNEQFF.

The chain employs TRBV28 and TRBJ2-7; possibly TRBD1 or TRBD2 for D (5 bases each). Germline-derived CDR1 and CDR2 are MDHEN and SYDVKM. The CDR3 runs to 13 residues. V was shortened by 4 bases and J by 2 bases, with 9 bases between the two germline ends. CDR3 sequence (DNA): TGTGCCAGCAGTTCGTGGGGGACCTACGAGCAGTACTTC. This gives the protein CASSSWGTYEQYF.

This clone came up a few times. The chain combines TRBV25-1 with TRBJ1-2, with D perhaps TRBD1 (5 bases). Looked up from germline, CDR1 is MGHDK and CDR2 is SYGVNS. The CDR3 spans 15 residues. V lost 5 bases to trimming and J lost 4 bases, with 17 bases between them. CDR3 DNA sequence: TGTGCCAGCAGTACACCCGGGGCAGCGCCCTATGGCTACACCTTC. Translating gives CASSTPGAAPYGYTF.

With respect to this clone: The identical CDR3 is also encoded by other nucleotide sequences in the sample. The chain has TRBV5-1 and TRBJ2-3; D possibly matches TRBD1 or TRBD2 (6 bases each). This CDR3 comprises 15 residues. Germline V gene data show CDR1 as SGHRS and CDR2 as YFSETQ. Trimming left V 2 bases short and J 3 bases short, with 13 bases between. The CDR3 DNA sequence: TGCGCCAGCAGCTTAGGGGGGTCAGTAACAGATACGCAGTATTTT. Residues: CASSLGGSVTDTQYF.

The V gene is TRBV5-1, the J gene TRBJ1-1; D not resolved. The germline CDR1 and CDR2 sequences are SGHRS and YFSETQ. Between the trimmed V and J ends, which lost 2 bases and 6 bases, there was a span of 17 bases. CDR3 length equals 15 residues. The CDR3 coding sequence is TGCGCCAGCAGCTTCCTTTCCCAAAGCCCCGCTGAAGCTTTCTTT. As protein: CASSFLSQSPAEAFF.

This chain joins TRBV4-1 and TRBJ2-5; D might be TRBD2 (6 bases). CDR1 and CDR2 (germline): MGHRA, YSYEKL. V was pared by 0 bases and J by 1 base, with 15 bases between. The CDR3 consists of 17 residues. The DNA of the CDR3 is TGCGCCAGCAGCCAAGATTGGGGAGCGGGTCCCCAAGAGACCCAGTACTTC. Translating it yields CASSQDWGAGPQETQYF.

The chain couples TRBV7-3 to TRBJ1-3; maybe TRBD1 (6 bases). V lost 5 bases to trimming and J lost 2 bases, with 13 bases between them. The CDR3 is 15 residues long. In germline, CDR1 is SGHTA, CDR2 FQGTGA. In nucleotides, the CDR3 is TGTGCCAGCAGCCCCAGGGGAGGCACTGGAAACACCATATATTTT. Translating it yields CASSPRGGTGNTIYF.

For this clone: At the DNA level, this CDR3 is encoded by other sequences in the same sample as well. The chain uses TRBV9 and TRBJ2-3; 10 nucleotides match TRBD2. Germline loops: CDR1 SGDLS, CDR2 YYNGEE. V lost 2 bases, J lost 4 bases, and 4 bases stayed unmatched. The length of the CDR3 is 15 residues. In DNA form, the CDR3 reads TGTGCCAGCAGCGTCCTAGCGGGAGTTTCAGATACGCAGTATTTT. Amino acid sequence: CASSVLAGVSDTQYF.

The chain couples TRBV28 to TRBJ2-2; 14 positions agree with TRBD2. Looked up from germline, CDR1 is MDHEN and CDR2 is SYDVKM. With V trimmed by 3 bases and J by 5 bases, 5 bases remained unmatched. The CDR3 spans 17 residues. DNA for the CDR3: TGTGCCAGCAGTTTTTGGGGACTAGCGGGAGTTACCGGGGAGCTGTTTTTT. This codes for CASSFWGLAGVTGELFF.

This clone was seen a handful of times. This sequence joins TRBV19 and TRBJ1-1; D call uncertain. The CDR3 extends over 13 amino acids. CDR1 and CDR2 (germline): LNHDA, SQIVND (reference sequence). V was trimmed by 3 bases and J by 7 bases, leaving 12 bases between them. As DNA, the CDR3 is TGTGCCAGTAGTATCGGTGCTAGCCTTGAAGCTTTCTTT. It translates to CASSIGASLEAFF.

In the case of this clone: Other DNA sequences in this specimen translate into the identical CDR3. This sequence joins TRBV6-5 and TRBJ1-4; D possibly corresponds to TRBD1 (5 bases). The ends were cut back, 1 base at V and 7 bases at J, with 7 bases in the middle. The CDR3 totals 13 residues. From germline, CDR1 is MNHEY and CDR2 SVGAGI. This chain's CDR3 is CASSYLGGEKLFF. In DNA form, the CDR3 reads TGTGCCAGCAGTTACTTGGGGGGTGAAAAACTGTTTTTT.

The rearrangement joins TRBV18 to TRBJ2-7; unclear D gene. Germline CDR1 reads KGHSH; CDR2 reads LQKENI. The CDR3 has 13 residues. V was cut by 6 bases and J by 3 bases, with 12 bases left in between. CDR3 in DNA: TGTGCCAGCTCTCCGGTCGGCAACTACGAGCAGTACTTC. This sequence encodes CASSPVGNYEQYF. Full variable domain (remainder filled in from reference TRBV18 and TRBJ2-7): NAGVMQNPRHLVRRRGQEARLRCSPMKGHSHVYWYRQLPEEGLKFMVYLQKENIIDESGMPKERFSAEFPKEGPSILRIQQVVRGDSAAYFCASSPVGNYEQYFGPGTRLTVT.

The gene calls are TRBV10-3 and TRBJ1-5, with D perhaps matching TRBD1 (5 bases). Germline loops: CDR1 ENHRY, CDR2 SYGVKD. CDR3 size: 13 residues. Trimming left V 7 bases short and J 4 bases short, with 11 bases between. CDR3 sequence (DNA): TGTGCCATCAACCGGGGCCAGAATCAGCCCCAGCATTTT. Its translation: CAINRGQNQPQHF.

This chain joins TRBV6-5 and TRBJ1-6; 7 bases agree with TRBD1. This CDR3 spans 15 amino acids. Germline V CDR1 and CDR2: MNHEY, SVGAGI. Trimming took 4 bases from V and 10 from J; bases not matched to a gene: 10. In DNA, the CDR3 is TGTGCCAGCAGTTTGGCGACAGGGAGAAGATCACCCCTCCACTTT. Translating it yields CASSLATGRRSPLHF.